A single sample is the source of the 30 T cell receptor beta chains below, sequenced in a study of beta chain features in type 1 diabetes. Reverse transcribing all isolated RNA meant expressed TCRB transcripts were sequenced. Produced via immunoSEQ multiplex PCR; TCRdb's table is partial and in-frame only. The top ten hold around 0.065% of the sample, which has around 500,000 clones, around 28% seen once. The sample consisted of naive CD4+ T cells from blood. The source is a young man in good health.

This clone was picked up many times. This chain links TRBV10-3 with TRBJ2-1; D call uncertain. Germline loops: CDR1 ENHRY, CDR2 SYGVKD. CDR3 length equals 13 residues. V lost 8 bases, J lost 4 bases, and 12 bases lay in between. The CDR3 DNA follows: TGTGCCATCGTGGCGACTGAGTACAATGAGCAGTTCTTC. Translation gives CAIVATEYNEQFF.

This clone was detected a few times. V and J are TRBV7-2 and TRBJ2-7; 8 nucleotides agree with TRBD2. The germline V gene encodes CDR1 SGHTA and CDR2 FQGNSA. CDR3 length: 15 residues. Losses at the gene ends were 4 bases for V and 4 bases for J; bases not matched to a gene: 9. CDR3 amino acids: CASSSRSGSGYEQYF. The CDR3 DNA is TGTGCCAGCAGCTCCAGGAGCGGGAGCGGGTACGAGCAGTACTTC.

The chain combines TRBV4-1 with TRBJ2-4; the D gene is possibly TRBD2 (5 bases). This CDR3 is built from 17 residues. Germline CDR1 is MGHRA and CDR2 is YSYEKL. V was cut by 1 base and J by 6 bases, with 19 bases left in between. CDR3 DNA: TGCGCCAGCAGCCAAGCCCACCTCGGGAACGAAGGAAACATTCAGTACTTC. This translates into CASSQAHLGNEGNIQYF.

The V call is TRBV27, the J call TRBJ2-5; 9 nucleotides agree with TRBD1. The CDR3 runs 16 residues. From germline, CDR1 is MNHEY and CDR2 SMNVEV (reference sequence). Trimming cost V 7 bases and J 5 bases; bases outside gene matches: 14. DNA of the CDR3: TGTGCCAGCAACCCCGCCGGGACAGGGTTCGAGGAGACCCAGTACTTC. Residues: CASNPAGTGFEETQYF.

With respect to this clone: Mismatch with germline at one junction end may stem from a read error. V usage is TRBV7-7 and J usage is TRBJ2-1; 8 positions agree with TRBD1. CDR3 size: 14 residues. Germline V CDR1 and CDR2: SSHAT, FNYEAQ (reference sequence). In DNA form, the CDR3 reads TGTGCTAGCAGCTTTTCAGGACAGGGAAATGAGCAGTTCTTC. Translation gives CASSFSGQGNEQFF.

This clone was observed a few times. The CDR3 region is CSVRTSGSPGELFF. The CDR3 DNA follows: TGCAGCGTTAGGACTAGCGGGAGCCCCGGGGAGCTGTTTTTT. The chain links TRBV29-1 to TRBJ2-2; 13 bases map to TRBD2. V dropped 5 bases and J dropped 6; count of bases not matched to a gene: 3. The CDR3 runs 14 residues. The V gene's germline CDR1 is SQVTM and CDR2 ANQGSEA.

The chain uses TRBV5-1 and TRBJ2-3, with 10 positions matching TRBD2. There are 16 residues in the CDR3. Trimming at V came to 0 bases and at J to 8 bases, leaving 9 bases not matched to a gene. Germline lookup yields CDR1 SGHRS and CDR2 YFSETQ. As DNA, the CDR3 is TGCGCCAGCAGCTTGGAGGCAGCGGGAGGGCCGGGTACGCAGTATTTT. Protein sequence: CASSLEAAGGPGTQYF.

In its sample, this clone was seen once. The chain is built from TRBV2 and TRBJ2-3; tentatively, D is TRBD1 (5 bases). Germline V gene data show CDR1 as SNHLY and CDR2 as FYNNEI. Between the trimmed V and J ends, which lost 1 base and 1 base, there was a span of 9 bases. The CDR3 contains 15 residues. The CDR3 is CASSEGGRCTDTQYF. The DNA for the CDR3 is TGTGCCAGCAGTGAAGGGGGCAGGTGCACAGATACGCAGTATTTT. Full variable domain (missing parts from reference TRBV2 and TRBJ2-3): EPEVTQTPSHQVTQMGQEVILRCVPISNHLYFYWYRQILGQKVEFLVSFYNNEISEKSEIFDDQFSVERPDGSNFTLKIRSTKLEDSAMYFCASSEGGRCTDTQYFGPGTRLTVL.

V and J are TRBV7-8 and TRBJ2-5; D remains ambiguous. The J call may not be correct, given that the DNA end is closer to TRBJ2-7. This CDR3 region has 15 residues. CDR1 is SGHVS and CDR2 is FQNEAQ in the germline V gene. The CDR3 region is CASSSTGRTYYEQYF. The DNA of the CDR3 is TGTGCCAGCAGCTCAACTGGTCGGACCTACTACGAGCAGTACTTC.

This sequence joins TRBV30 and TRBJ2-2, with 8 bases lining up with TRBD2. The CDR3 spans 14 residues. The V segment lost 3 bases and the J segment 10 bases; nucleotides outside the gene matches: 10. Germline lookup yields CDR1 GTSNPN and CDR2 SVGIG (reference sequence). The DNA of the CDR3 is TGTGCCTGGAGCGGCGGGGGGAGTTACTTGGAGCTGTTTTTT. Its protein is CAWSGGGSYLELFF. The whole variable domain, filled in from reference TRBV30 and TRBJ2-2, reads SQTIHQWPATLVQPVGSPLSLECTVEGTSNPNLYWYRQAAGRGLQLLFYSVGIGQISSEVPQNLSASRPQDRQFILSSKKLLLSDSGFYLCAWSGGGSYLELFFGEGSRLTVL.

The chain links TRBV30 to TRBJ2-7, with TRBD2 matching 14 bases. After removal of 3 bases from V and 8 bases from J, the junction contained 9 bases not matched to a gene. CDR1 is GTSNPN and CDR2 is SVGIG in the germline V gene (reference sequence). The CDR3 loop spans 15 amino acids. Written as DNA, the CDR3 is TGTGCCTGGAGAACAGCCGGGACTAGCGGGAGTAAGCAGTACTTC. Translation gives CAWRTAGTSGSKQYF.

The rearrangement joins TRBV7-9 to TRBJ2-5, with a weak D call TRBD2 (5 bases). V lost 1 base, J lost 0 bases, and 9 bases lay in between. Germline V gene data show CDR1 as SEHNR and CDR2 as FQNEAQ (reference sequence). The CDR3 contains 15 residues. Here the CDR3 reads CASSLVARDQETQYF. DNA for the CDR3: TGTGCCAGCAGCTTAGTTGCGCGGGACCAAGAGACCCAGTACTTC.

This sequence joins TRBV4-2 and TRBJ2-1; TRBD2 matches 14 bases. This CDR3 is 16 amino acids long. The J segment lost 3 bases and the V segment lost 4 bases, leaving 2 bases of the junction unmatched. The V gene's germline CDR1 is LGHNA and CDR2 YNFKEQ. CDR3 amino acids: CASSRLAGGVYNEQFF. The CDR3 coding sequence is TGTGCCAGCAGCCGACTAGCGGGAGGGGTCTACAATGAGCAGTTCTTC.

V usage is TRBV7-2 and J usage is TRBJ2-1; D not certain. Trimming took off 2 bases at V and 3 bases at J, with 8 bases between the two ends. The CDR3 length is 14 residues. Germline values: CDR1 SGHTA, CDR2 FQGNSA. The CDR3 DNA reads TGTGCCAGCAGCTTATCCTCCAGCTACAATGAGCAGTTCTTC. Its protein product is CASSLSSSYNEQFF.

This clone was seen a few times. This rearrangement joins TRBV28 to TRBJ2-1; D is possibly TRBD2 (6 bases). CDR1 MDHEN and CDR2 SYDVKM come from the germline V gene. This CDR3 has 18 amino acids. The V end lost 2 bases, the J end lost 7 bases, and 24 bases lay between the germline ends. In DNA form, the CDR3 reads TGTGCCAGCAGTTTACCGCGGACCATCGGAGGGCACGGGAATGAGCAGTTCTTC. Translation: CASSLPRTIGGHGNEQFF. Variable domain in full (rest from reference TRBV28 and TRBJ2-1): DVKVTQSSRYLVKRTGEKVFLECVQDMDHENMFWYRQDPGLGLRLIYFSYDVKMKEKGDIPEGYSVSREKKERFSLILESASTNQTSMYLCASSLPRTIGGHGNEQFFGPGTRLTVL.

The chain uses TRBV5-4 and TRBJ2-1; 8 bases match TRBD2. The CDR3 contains 15 residues. V lost 0 bases to trimming and J lost 8 bases; unmatched junction nucleotides: 7. CDR1 is SGHNT and CDR2 is YYREEE in the germline V gene (reference sequence). The CDR3 DNA sequence: TGTGCCAGCAGCTTGGGAATAGCGGGAATTCATGAGCAGTTCTTC. Translated: CASSLGIAGIHEQFF.

The chain carries TRBV13 and TRBJ2-4; D remains unclear. Germline V gene data show CDR1 as PRHDT and CDR2 as FYEKMQ (reference sequence). The CDR3 is 16 amino acids. The V end was cut by 0 bases, the J end by 0 bases, with 9 bases between. This CDR3 is CASSLGQILAKNIQYF. In nucleotides, the CDR3 is TGTGCCAGCAGCTTAGGGCAGATCCTAGCCAAAAACATTCAGTACTTC. The full variable domain, completed using reference TRBV13 and TRBJ2-4, is AAGVIQSPRHLIKEKRETATLKCYPIPRHDTVYWYQQGPGQDPQFLISFYEKMQSDKGSIPDRFSAQQFSDYHSELNMSSLELGDSALYFCASSLGQILAKNIQYFGAGTRLSVL.

The chain recombines TRBV2 with TRBJ2-3, with a possible D match to TRBD2 (6 bases). The CDR3 is 13 residues long. Germline CDR1 and CDR2: SNHLY and FYNNEI. The V end lost 3 bases, the J end lost 9 bases, and 13 bases lay between the germline ends. This CDR3 is CASSDLRRGTQYF. In DNA form, the CDR3 reads TGTGCCAGCAGTGACCTTAGGAGGGGAACGCAGTATTTT.

The chain carries TRBV7-2 and TRBJ2-7, with 13 bases matching TRBD2. The J segment lost 12 bases and the V segment lost 5 bases, leaving 10 bases of the junction unmatched. The CDR3 has 14 amino acids. CDR1 and CDR2 (germline): SGHTA, FQGNSA. Here the CDR3 reads CASSPAGLAGSRYF. CDR3 nucleotides: TGTGCCAGCAGCCCGGCGGGACTAGCGGGATCTCGGTACTTC.

The chain employs TRBV30 and TRBJ1-1, with D uncertain. CDR3 size: 15 residues. CDR1 and CDR2 from the germline V gene are GTSNPN and SVGIG (reference sequence). V shed 4 bases and J shed 6 bases, with 21 bases lying between them. In DNA form, the CDR3 reads TGTGCCTGGACCGCTGCGGTTTTCGGTGGCGCTGAAGCTTTCTTT. Translation gives CAWTAAVFGGAEAFF.

This clone was recorded once. The rearrangement links TRBV14 to TRBJ2-1; no clear D gene. The V end lost 2 bases, the J end lost 4 bases, and 12 bases lay between the germline ends. The CDR3 is 15 residues long. Germline assignment: CDR1 SGHDN and CDR2 FVKESK. This CDR3 is CASSQYQSFYNEQFF. CDR3 sequence (DNA): TGTGCCAGCAGCCAATATCAGTCTTTTTACAATGAGCAGTTCTTC.

This clone has just a few counts. The DNA of the CDR3 is TGTGCCAGCAGCTTGGGGACTAGCGGGATCTTTCGTAATGAGCAGTTCTTC. Its translation: CASSLGTSGIFRNEQFF. This chain joins TRBV5-4 and TRBJ2-1; 12 positions match TRBD2. CDR3 length: 17 residues. V trimming: 0 bases; J trimming: 7 bases; junction bases outside the gene matches: 8. The germline gives CDR1 SGHNT, CDR2 YYREEE (reference sequence).

This chain links TRBV2 with TRBJ2-1, with D perhaps matching TRBD2 (6 bases). The length of the CDR3 is 15 residues. The V end lost 1 base, the J end lost 2 bases, and 9 bases lay between the germline ends. Germline V CDR1 and CDR2: SNHLY, FYNNEI. The CDR3 here is CASSEGSGTYNEQFF. The CDR3 bases are TGTGCCAGCAGTGAAGGTAGCGGCACCTACAATGAGCAGTTCTTC.

In this sample, this clone turned up a few times. The chain is built from TRBV30 and TRBJ2-3, with TRBD1 identical over 7 bases. Germline-derived CDR1 and CDR2 are GTSNPN and SVGIG (reference sequence). J gave up 3 bases and V 1 base, and 4 bases lay outside the gene matches. The length of the CDR3 is 14 residues. The CDR3 here is CAWSATGSTDTQYF. Written as DNA, the CDR3 is TGTGCCTGGAGTGCGACAGGGTCGACAGATACGCAGTATTTT. The variable domain in full, with the rest retrieved from reference TRBV30 and TRBJ2-3, is SQTIHQWPATLVQPVGSPLSLECTVEGTSNPNLYWYRQAAGRGLQLLFYSVGIGQISSEVPQNLSASRPQDRQFILSSKKLLLSDSGFYLCAWSATGSTDTQYFGPGTRLTVL.

This clone was seen a few times. The CDR3, as DNA: TGCAGCGCCCGGACAGGCCCCTACGAGCAGTACTTC. Residues: CSARTGPYEQYF. The rearrangement joins TRBV29-1 to TRBJ2-7, with 7 bases that match TRBD1. The CDR3 consists of 12 residues. Germline trimming cut 7 bases from V and 2 bases from J; bases unmatched to any gene: 5. From germline, CDR1 is SQVTM and CDR2 ANQGSEA.

V and J are TRBV9 and TRBJ1-1; D ambiguous. There are 14 residues in the CDR3. V was shortened by 0 bases and J by 1 base, with 7 bases between the two germline ends. Looked up from germline, CDR1 is SGDLS and CDR2 is YYNGEE. The CDR3 DNA reads TGTGCCAGCAGCGTAGTACCGTCGAACACTGAAGCTTTCTTT. This encodes CASSVVPSNTEAFF.

This clone has only a few counts. The chain carries TRBV7-2 and TRBJ2-1, with D possibly TRBD2 on 6 matching bases. In germline, CDR1 is SGHTA, CDR2 FQGNSA. V was pared by 5 bases and J by 9 bases, with 14 bases between. The CDR3 spans 13 residues. The CDR3 sequence: CASSLQRASEQFF. The CDR3 nucleotides are TGTGCCAGCAGCCTCCAGCGGGCTAGTGAGCAGTTCTTC. The variable domain in full, completed from reference TRBV7-2 and TRBJ2-1, reads GAGVSQSPSNKVTEKGKDVELRCDPISGHTALYWYRQSLGQGLEFLIYFQGNSAPDKSGLPSDRFSAERTGGSVSTLTIQRTQQEDSAVYLCASSLQRASEQFFGPGTRLTVL.

The V call is TRBV7-9, the J call TRBJ2-7; a possible D gene is TRBD1 (5 bases). The V end lost 1 base, the J end lost 6 bases, and 13 bases lay between the germline ends. The CDR3 is made up of 14 amino acids. The germline V gene encodes CDR1 SEHNR and CDR2 FQNEAQ (reference sequence). The CDR3 here is CASSLDGQGPEQYF. The CDR3 DNA is TGTGCCAGCAGCTTAGACGGGCAGGGCCCCGAGCAGTACTTC.

V is TRBV19 and J is TRBJ2-7; the match to TRBD2 covers 9 bases. The V gene's germline CDR1 is LNHDA and CDR2 SQIVND (reference sequence). This CDR3 is built from 13 residues. Germline trimming cut 4 bases from V and 6 bases from J; bases unmatched to any gene: 4. The DNA for the CDR3 is TGTGCCAGTAGTACCGGACTAGCGATCGAGCAGTACTTC. Translation: CASSTGLAIEQYF.

The rearrangement links TRBV7-2 to TRBJ2-1, with 7 positions matching TRBD1. V lost 5 bases and J lost 3; bases outside the gene matches: 7. CDR1 is SGHTA and CDR2 is FQGNSA in the germline V gene. This CDR3 is built from 15 residues. In nucleotides, the CDR3 is TGTGCCAGCAGCCTCCGGGACAGCGGCTACAATGAGCAGTTCTTC. This encodes CASSLRDSGYNEQFF.